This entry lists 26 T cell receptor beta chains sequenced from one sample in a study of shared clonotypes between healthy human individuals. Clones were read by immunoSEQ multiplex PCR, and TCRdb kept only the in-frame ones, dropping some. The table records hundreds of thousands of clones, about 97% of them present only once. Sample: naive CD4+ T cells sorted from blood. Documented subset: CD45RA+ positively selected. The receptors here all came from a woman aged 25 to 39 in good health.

The CDR3 region has the DNA TGTGCCATCAGCGGCCTAGCGGGCCGCACAGATACGCAGTATTTT. As protein: CAISGLAGRTDTQYF. V is TRBV10-3 and J is TRBJ2-3; TRBD2 matches at 8 bases. Germline loops: CDR1 ENHRY, CDR2 SYGVKD. V lost 6 bases, J lost 1 base, and 6 bases stayed unmatched. The CDR3 runs 15 residues.

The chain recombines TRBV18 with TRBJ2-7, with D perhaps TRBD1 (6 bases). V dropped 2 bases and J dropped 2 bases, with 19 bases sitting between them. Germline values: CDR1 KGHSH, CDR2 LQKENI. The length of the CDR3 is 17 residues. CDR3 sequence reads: CASSPIGPGHQAYEQYF. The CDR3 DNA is TGTGCCAGCTCACCAATAGGTCCGGGACACCAAGCCTACGAGCAGTACTTC.

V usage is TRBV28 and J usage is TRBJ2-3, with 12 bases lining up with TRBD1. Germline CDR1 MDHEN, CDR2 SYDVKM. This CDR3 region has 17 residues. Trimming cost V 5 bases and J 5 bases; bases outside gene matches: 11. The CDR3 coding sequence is TGTGCCAGCAGTGCTCCCGGGACAGGGGGCCGGAGAGATACGCAGTATTTT. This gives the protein CASSAPGTGGRRDTQYF.

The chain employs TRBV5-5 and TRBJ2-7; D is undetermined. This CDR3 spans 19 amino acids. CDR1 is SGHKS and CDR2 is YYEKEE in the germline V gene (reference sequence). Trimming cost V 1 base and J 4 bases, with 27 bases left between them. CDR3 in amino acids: CASSLPWPRPPSRQYEQYF. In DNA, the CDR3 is TGTGCCAGCAGCTTGCCTTGGCCTCGGCCTCCCTCCCGGCAATACGAGCAGTACTTC.

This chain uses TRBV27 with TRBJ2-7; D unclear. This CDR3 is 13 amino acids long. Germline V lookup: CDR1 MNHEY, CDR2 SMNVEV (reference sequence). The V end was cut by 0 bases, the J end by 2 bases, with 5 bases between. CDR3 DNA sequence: TGTGCCAGCAGTTTATCCCGACCCTACGAGCAGTACTTC. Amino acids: CASSLSRPYEQYF.

CDR3 coding DNA: TGTGCCTCCTCCGGGGCCCCGGATGAGCAGTACTTC. It yields the protein CASSGAPDEQYF. J is TRBJ2-7 and V is TRBV10-3; D tentatively fits TRBD1 or TRBD2 (5 bases each). Trimming removed 11 bases from V and 7 bases from J, with 18 bases in between. Germline loops: CDR1 ENHRY, CDR2 SYGVKD. CDR3 length: 12 amino acids.

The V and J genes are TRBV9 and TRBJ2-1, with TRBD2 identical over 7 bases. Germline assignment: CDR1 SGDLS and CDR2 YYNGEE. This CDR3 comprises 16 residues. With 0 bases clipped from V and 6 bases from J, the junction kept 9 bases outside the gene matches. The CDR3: CASSVGGTIIFNEQFF. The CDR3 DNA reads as TGTGCCAGCAGCGTAGGGGGGACTATAATATTCAATGAGCAGTTCTTC.

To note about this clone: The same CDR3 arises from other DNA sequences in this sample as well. CDR3 loop: CASSPSGSPYEQYF. The CDR3 DNA reads TGTGCCAGCTCACCATCGGGAAGCCCCTACGAGCAGTACTTC. The chain is built from TRBV18 and TRBJ2-7, with a weak D call TRBD2 (5 bases). Between the trimmed V and J ends, which lost 2 bases and 2 bases, there was a span of 10 bases. This CDR3 contains 14 residues. Germline V gives CDR1 KGHSH, CDR2 LQKENI.

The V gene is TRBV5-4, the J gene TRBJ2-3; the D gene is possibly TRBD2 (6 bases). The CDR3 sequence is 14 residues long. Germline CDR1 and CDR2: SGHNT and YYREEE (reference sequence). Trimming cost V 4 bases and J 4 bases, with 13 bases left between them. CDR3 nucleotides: TGTGCCAGCAGCGGATCTCCGGGAGCAGATACGCAGTATTTT. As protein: CASSGSPGADTQYF.

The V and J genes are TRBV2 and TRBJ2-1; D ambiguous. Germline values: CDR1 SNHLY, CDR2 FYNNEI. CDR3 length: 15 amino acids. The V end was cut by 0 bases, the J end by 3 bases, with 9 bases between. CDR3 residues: CASSEANSFYNEQFF. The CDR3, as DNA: TGTGCCAGCAGTGAAGCTAACTCTTTCTACAATGAGCAGTTCTTC.

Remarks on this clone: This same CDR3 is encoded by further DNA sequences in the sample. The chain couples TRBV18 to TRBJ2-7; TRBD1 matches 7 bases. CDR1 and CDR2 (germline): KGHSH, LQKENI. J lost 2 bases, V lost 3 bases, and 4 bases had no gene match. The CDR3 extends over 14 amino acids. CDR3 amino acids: CASSPGTATYEQYF. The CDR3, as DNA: TGTGCCAGCTCACCCGGGACAGCTACCTACGAGCAGTACTTC.

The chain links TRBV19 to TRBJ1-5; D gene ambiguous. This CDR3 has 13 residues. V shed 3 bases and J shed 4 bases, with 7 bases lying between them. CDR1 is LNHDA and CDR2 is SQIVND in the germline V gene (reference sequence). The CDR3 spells CASSIEGNQPQHF. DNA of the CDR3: TGTGCCAGTAGTATTGAAGGGAATCAGCCCCAGCATTTT.

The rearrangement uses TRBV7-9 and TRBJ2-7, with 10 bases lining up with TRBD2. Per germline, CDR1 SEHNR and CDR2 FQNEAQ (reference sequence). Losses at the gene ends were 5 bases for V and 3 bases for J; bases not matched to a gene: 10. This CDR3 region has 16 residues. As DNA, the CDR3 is TGTGCCAGCAGCGGCCTAGCGGGAGTGTCAGGCTACGAGCAGTACTTC. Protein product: CASSGLAGVSGYEQYF.

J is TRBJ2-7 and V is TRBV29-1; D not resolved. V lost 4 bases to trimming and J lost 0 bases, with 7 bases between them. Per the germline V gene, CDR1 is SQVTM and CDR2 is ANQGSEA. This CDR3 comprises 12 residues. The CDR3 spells CSVVAASYEQYF. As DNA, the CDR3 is TGCAGCGTTGTGGCAGCCTCCTACGAGCAGTACTTC.

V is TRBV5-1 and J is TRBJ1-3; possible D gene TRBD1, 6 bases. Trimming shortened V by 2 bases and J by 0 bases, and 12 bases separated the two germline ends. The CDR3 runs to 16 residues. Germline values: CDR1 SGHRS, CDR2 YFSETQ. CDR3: CASSLQQGYSGNTIYF. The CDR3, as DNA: TGCGCCAGCAGCTTACAACAGGGCTACTCTGGAAACACCATATATTTT. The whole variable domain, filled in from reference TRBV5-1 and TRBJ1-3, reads KAGVTQTPRYLIKTRGQQVTLSCSPISGHRSVSWYQQTPGQGLQFLFEYFSETQRNKGNFPGRFSGRQFSNSRSEMNVSTLELGDSALYLCASSLQQGYSGNTIYFGEGSWLTVV.

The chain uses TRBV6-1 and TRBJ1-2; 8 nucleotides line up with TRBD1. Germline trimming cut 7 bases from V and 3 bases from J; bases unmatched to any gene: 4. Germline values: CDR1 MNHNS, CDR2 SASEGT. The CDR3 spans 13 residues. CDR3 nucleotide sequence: TGTGCCAGCACCACGGACAGGGACTATGGCTACACCTTC. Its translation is CASTTDRDYGYTF.

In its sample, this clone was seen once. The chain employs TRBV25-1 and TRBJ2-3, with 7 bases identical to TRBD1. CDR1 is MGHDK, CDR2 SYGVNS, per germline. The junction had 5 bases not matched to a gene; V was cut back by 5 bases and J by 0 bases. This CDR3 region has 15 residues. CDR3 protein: CASSRTGDSTDTQYF. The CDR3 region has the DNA TGTGCCAGCAGTAGAACAGGGGACAGCACAGATACGCAGTATTTT.

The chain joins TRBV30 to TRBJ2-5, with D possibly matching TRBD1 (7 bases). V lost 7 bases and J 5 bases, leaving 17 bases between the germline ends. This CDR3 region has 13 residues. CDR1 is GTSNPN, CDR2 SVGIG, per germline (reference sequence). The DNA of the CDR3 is TGTGCCTTTACCTTGACAGGGAGGGAGACCCAGTACTTC. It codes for CAFTLTGRETQYF.

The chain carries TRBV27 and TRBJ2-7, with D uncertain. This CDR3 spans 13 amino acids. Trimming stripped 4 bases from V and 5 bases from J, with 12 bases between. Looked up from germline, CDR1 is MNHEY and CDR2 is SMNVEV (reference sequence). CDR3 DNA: TGTGCCAGCAGTTCTCGGGCTCGTCACGAGCAGTACTTC. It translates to CASSSRARHEQYF.

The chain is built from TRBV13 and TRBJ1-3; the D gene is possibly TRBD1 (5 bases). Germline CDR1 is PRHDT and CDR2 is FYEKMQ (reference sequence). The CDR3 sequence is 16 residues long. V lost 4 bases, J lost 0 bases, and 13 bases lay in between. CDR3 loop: CASSYRYRSSGNTIYF. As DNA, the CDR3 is TGTGCCAGCAGCTACCGCTACAGGAGCTCTGGAAACACCATATATTTT.

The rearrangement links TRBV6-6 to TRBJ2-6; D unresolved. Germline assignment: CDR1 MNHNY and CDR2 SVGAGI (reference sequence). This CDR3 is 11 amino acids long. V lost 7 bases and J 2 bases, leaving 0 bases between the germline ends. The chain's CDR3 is CASTGANVLTF. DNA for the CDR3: TGTGCCAGCACTGGGGCCAACGTCCTGACTTTC.

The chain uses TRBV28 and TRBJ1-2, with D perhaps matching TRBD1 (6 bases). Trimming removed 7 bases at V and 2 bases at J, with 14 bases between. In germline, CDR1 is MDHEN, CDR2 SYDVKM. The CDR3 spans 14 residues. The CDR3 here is CASKGQNSNYGYTF. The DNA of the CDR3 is TGTGCCAGCAAAGGACAGAACTCCAACTATGGCTACACCTTC.

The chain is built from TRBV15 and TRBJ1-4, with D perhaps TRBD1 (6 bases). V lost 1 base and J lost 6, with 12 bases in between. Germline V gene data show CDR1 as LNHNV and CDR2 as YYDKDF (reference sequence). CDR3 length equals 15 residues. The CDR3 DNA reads TGTGCCACCAGCAGAGGGGGGCAGGGTCATGAAAAACTGTTTTTT. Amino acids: CATSRGGQGHEKLFF.

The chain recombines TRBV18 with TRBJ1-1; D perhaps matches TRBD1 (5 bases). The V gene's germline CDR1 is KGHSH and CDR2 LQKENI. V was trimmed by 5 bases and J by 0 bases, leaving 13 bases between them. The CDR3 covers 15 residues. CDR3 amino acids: CASSSRRGLNTEAFF. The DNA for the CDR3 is TGTGCCAGCTCAAGCAGGAGGGGACTGAACACTGAAGCTTTCTTT.

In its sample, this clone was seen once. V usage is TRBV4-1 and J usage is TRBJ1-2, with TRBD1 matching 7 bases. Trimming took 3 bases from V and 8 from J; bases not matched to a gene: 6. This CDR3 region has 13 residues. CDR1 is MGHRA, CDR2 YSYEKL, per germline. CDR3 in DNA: TGCGCCAGCAGCCATTCAGGGGGTAGCGGCTACACCTTC. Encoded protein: CASSHSGGSGYTF.

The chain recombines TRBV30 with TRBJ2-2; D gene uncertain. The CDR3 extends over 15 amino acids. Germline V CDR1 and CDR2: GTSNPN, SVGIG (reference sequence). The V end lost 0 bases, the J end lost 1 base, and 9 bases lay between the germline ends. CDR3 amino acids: CAWSVRGLNTGELFF. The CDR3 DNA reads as TGTGCCTGGAGTGTACGCGGTTTGAACACCGGGGAGCTGTTTTTT.